This passage covers 32 T cell receptor beta chains from one sample sequenced in a study of technical replicates of blood from several donors. Only in-frame clones appear in the TCRdb table, and some are missing; sequencing was by immunoSEQ multiplex PCR. The sample carries around 72,000 clones, less than 99% recorded once. Sequencing input: T cells isolated from PBMCs. These receptors all stem from a human donor in good health.

The chain has TRBV11-3 and TRBJ2-3; maybe TRBD1 (5 bases). Germline CDR1 reads SGHNT; CDR2 reads YENEEA. The CDR3 has 16 amino acids. V lost 5 bases and J 4 bases, leaving 19 bases between the germline ends. In nucleotides, the CDR3 is TGTGCCAGCAGCAAACTACTATCAGGGTCGGCAGATACGCAGTATTTT. Amino acids: CASSKLLSGSADTQYF.

As DNA, the CDR3 is TGCGCCAGCAGCCAAGCGGGCGGGGTGAACACTGAAGCTTTCTTT. Its translation is CASSQAGGVNTEAFF. This chain connects TRBV4-1 to TRBJ1-1; D is ambiguous. The germline CDR1 and CDR2 sequences are MGHRA and YSYEKL. Deletions cut 1 base from V and 0 bases from J, with 9 bases between. This CDR3 spans 15 amino acids.

This clone was detected once. The chain links TRBV15 to TRBJ1-3, with no clear D. Germline V gene lookup returns CDR1 LNHNV and CDR2 YYDKDF (reference sequence). The CDR3 sequence is 18 residues long. Between the trimmed V and J ends, which lost 0 bases and 0 bases, there was a span of 15 bases. The CDR3 reads CATSRDRGFVASGNTIYF. The CDR3 coding sequence is TGTGCCACCAGCAGAGACAGAGGTTTTGTGGCCTCTGGAAACACCATATATTTT.

V usage is TRBV9 and J usage is TRBJ2-5; 11 bases map to TRBD2. CDR1 and CDR2 (germline): SGDLS, YYNGEE. The CDR3 extends over 19 amino acids. Trimming took 0 bases from V and 4 from J; bases not matched to a gene: 14. The CDR3 sequence: CASSVGLAGGVKRGETQYF. DNA for the CDR3: TGTGCCAGCAGCGTAGGGCTAGCGGGAGGAGTAAAGAGGGGAGAGACCCAGTACTTC.

The genes are TRBV28 and TRBJ2-7; 8 nucleotides match TRBD1. Germline V gene lookup returns CDR1 MDHEN and CDR2 SYDVKM. The CDR3 covers 15 residues. Trimming at V came to 3 bases and at J to 6 bases, leaving 10 bases not matched to a gene. The CDR3 bases are TGTGCCAGCAGTTTCAGAGGACAGGGAGTATTCGAGCAGTACTTC. Translation: CASSFRGQGVFEQYF. Using reference TRBV28 and TRBJ2-7 for the parts outside the CDR3, the full variable domain is DVKVTQSSRYLVKRTGEKVFLECVQDMDHENMFWYRQDPGLGLRLIYFSYDVKMKEKGDIPEGYSVSREKKERFSLILESASTNQTSMYLCASSFRGQGVFEQYFGPGTRLTVT.

The V gene is TRBV6-5, the J gene TRBJ2-2; D call uncertain. The CDR3 covers 14 residues. The ends were cut back, 5 bases at V and 0 bases at J, with 7 bases in the middle. The germline V gene encodes CDR1 MNHEY and CDR2 SVGAGI. The DNA for the CDR3 is TGTGCCAGCAGTGACTTATCGAACACCGGGGAGCTGTTTTTT. Encoded protein: CASSDLSNTGELFF.

The V call is TRBV4-1, the J call TRBJ2-1; 8 positions match TRBD1. There are 14 residues in the CDR3. J was trimmed by 7 bases and V by 1 base; bases with no gene match: 3. CDR1 is MGHRA, CDR2 YSYEKL, per germline. This CDR3 reads CASSQGQGANEQFF. CDR3 nucleotide sequence: TGCGCCAGCAGCCAAGGTCAGGGGGCAAATGAGCAGTTCTTC.

The chain combines TRBV6-1 with TRBJ2-2; TRBD1 is a possible D gene (5 bases). Germline V gives CDR1 MNHNS, CDR2 SASEGT. V was cut by 3 bases and J by 1 base, with 9 bases left in between. CDR3 size: 15 residues. CDR3 protein: CASSDAGWNTGELFF. In nucleotides, the CDR3 is TGTGCCAGCAGTGATGCAGGGTGGAACACCGGGGAGCTGTTTTTT.

The V and J genes are TRBV9 and TRBJ2-2; 7 bases are a match to TRBD2. CDR1 is SGDLS, CDR2 YYNGEE, per germline. J lost 1 base, V lost 0 bases, and 6 bases had no gene match. The CDR3 contains 17 residues. CDR3: CASSVEVSGVNTGELFF. CDR3 sequence (DNA): TGTGCCAGCAGCGTAGAAGTAAGCGGGGTGAACACCGGGGAGCTGTTTTTT.

V and J are TRBV19 and TRBJ1-1; no firm D call. The germline V gene encodes CDR1 LNHDA and CDR2 SQIVND (reference sequence). The CDR3 is made up of 17 amino acids. Trimming took off 1 base at V and 0 bases at J, with 15 bases between the two ends. CDR3 amino acids: CASSIVLVAGMNTEAFF. The CDR3, as DNA: TGTGCCAGTAGTATAGTTTTAGTGGCGGGGATGAACACTGAAGCTTTCTTT.

The gene calls are TRBV6-1 and TRBJ2-1, with a weak D call TRBD1 (6 bases). V lost 5 bases and J 8 bases, leaving 13 bases between the germline ends. CDR3 size: 13 residues. From germline, CDR1 is MNHNS and CDR2 SASEGT. The DNA for the CDR3 is TGTGCCAGCAGTAATACAGGGTACCATGAGCAGTTCTTC. Protein sequence: CASSNTGYHEQFF.

The genes are TRBV9 and TRBJ1-4, with 7 bases fitting TRBD1. After removal of 4 bases from V and 0 bases from J, the junction contained 3 bases not matched to a gene. Germline assignment: CDR1 SGDLS and CDR2 YYNGEE. The CDR3 consists of 15 residues. CDR3 loop: CASSSTGATNEKLFF. CDR3 DNA sequence: TGTGCCAGCAGCTCTACAGGGGCAACTAATGAAAAACTGTTTTTT.

The genes are TRBV9 and TRBJ2-1, with D perhaps TRBD1 (6 bases). The CDR3 totals 15 residues. V was shortened by 4 bases and J by 7 bases, with 18 bases between the two germline ends. CDR1 is SGDLS and CDR2 is YYNGEE in the germline V gene. CDR3 DNA: TGTGCCAGCAGCAAGCGAGTAAGGACAGATAATGAGCAGTTCTTC. This translates into CASSKRVRTDNEQFF.

V is TRBV5-4 and J is TRBJ2-1; maybe TRBD2 (6 bases). Looked up from germline, CDR1 is SGHNT and CDR2 is YYREEE (reference sequence). V was clipped by 4 bases and J by 10 bases, with 12 bases between them. The CDR3 length is 12 residues. The CDR3 region is CASSMGLMEQFF. The CDR3 DNA sequence: TGTGCCAGCAGCATGGGACTGATGGAGCAGTTCTTC.

The chain couples TRBV28 to TRBJ2-1; 10 bases align to TRBD2. Trimming removed 6 bases from V and 9 bases from J; junction bases left unmatched: 11. Germline assignment: CDR1 MDHEN and CDR2 SYDVKM. The CDR3 is 15 amino acids. CDR3 DNA sequence: TGTGCCAGCAGCCTTAGCGGGAGGAGGGGGAGTGAGCAGTTCTTC. Amino acid sequence: CASSLSGRRGSEQFF.

The chain combines TRBV9 with TRBJ2-1, with TRBD2 identical over 10 bases. The CDR3 totals 16 residues. The germline gives CDR1 SGDLS, CDR2 YYNGEE. J lost 4 bases, V lost 5 bases, and 9 bases had no gene match. The CDR3 is CASSAWRTSGYNEQFF. CDR3 DNA sequence: TGTGCCAGCAGTGCCTGGAGGACTAGCGGATACAATGAGCAGTTCTTC.

This sequence joins TRBV5-1 and TRBJ1-2; D is unclear. V dropped 4 bases and J dropped 2 bases, with 9 bases sitting between them. This CDR3 is 13 amino acids long. Germline loops: CDR1 SGHRS, CDR2 YFSETQ. The CDR3 here is CASSPEDNYGYTF. The CDR3 DNA sequence: TGCGCCAGCAGCCCGGAGGACAACTATGGCTACACCTTC.

The chain links TRBV4-1 to TRBJ2-3; D may be TRBD1 (6 bases). The CDR3 length is 15 residues. CDR1 and CDR2 from the germline V gene are MGHRA and YSYEKL. Trimming left V 1 base short and J 11 bases short, with 19 bases between. In DNA, the CDR3 is TGCGCCAGCAGCCAAGGGGGACACCTAACCAATTGGCAGTATTTT. Translating gives CASSQGGHLTNWQYF.

A note on this clone: The junction differs from germline at one of its ends, possibly a read error. V gene TRBV11-1 combines with J gene TRBJ2-2; the D is unclear. CDR3 length: 14 residues. Germline CDR1 and CDR2: SGHAT and FQDESV (reference sequence). Written as DNA, the CDR3 is TGTGCCAGCAGCTTAGGCAGGAACATCGGGGAGCTGTTTTTT. It encodes CASSLGRNIGELFF.

The V call is TRBV7-2, the J call TRBJ2-7; D is unclear. Trimming shortened V by 2 bases and J by 5 bases, and 7 bases separated the two germline ends. The CDR3 sequence is 12 residues long. Germline V gene data show CDR1 as SGHTA and CDR2 as FQGNSA. The CDR3 loop is CASSLLVNEQYF. The CDR3 DNA sequence: TGTGCCAGCAGCTTATTAGTAAACGAGCAGTACTTC.

J is TRBJ1-2 and V is TRBV29-1, with 11 bases matching TRBD1. CDR1 SQVTM and CDR2 ANQGSEA come from the germline V gene. This CDR3 has 13 residues. J lost 7 bases, V lost 4 bases, and 5 bases had no gene match. CDR3 in amino acids: CSVGDRGSGGYTF. The CDR3 bases are TGCAGCGTTGGGGACAGGGGGAGTGGTGGCTACACCTTC.

The J gene is TRBJ2-7, the V gene TRBV6-1; 7 nucleotides line up with TRBD1. CDR1 and CDR2 from the germline V gene are MNHNS and SASEGT. The CDR3 loop spans 16 amino acids. With 2 bases clipped from V and 1 base from J, the junction kept 8 bases outside the gene matches. The CDR3 DNA sequence: TGTGCCAGCAGTGAAAGTATCTGGACAGGTTCCTACGAGCAGTACTTC. It translates to CASSESIWTGSYEQYF.

J is TRBJ1-4 and V is TRBV5-5, with 7 bases lining up with TRBD1. The CDR3 sequence is 14 residues long. V lost 2 bases and J lost 8; bases outside the gene matches: 6. The germline V gene has CDR1 SGHKS and CDR2 YYEKEE (reference sequence). The chain's CDR3 is CASSFGGQTEKLFF. As DNA, the CDR3 is TGTGCCAGCAGCTTTGGGGGACAGACAGAAAAACTGTTTTTT. Looking up the rest from reference TRBV5-5 and TRBJ1-4 gives the full variable domain: DAGVTQSPTHLIKTRGQQVTLRCSPISGHKSVSWYQQVLGQGPQFIFQYYEKEERGRGNFPDRFSARQFPNYSSELNVNALLLGDSALYLCASSFGGQTEKLFFGSGTQLSVL.

The rearrangement links TRBV7-2 to TRBJ2-7; 8 bases agree with TRBD2. This CDR3 contains 15 residues. The germline CDR1 and CDR2 sequences are SGHTA and FQGNSA. Unmatched junction bases numbered 11, after V lost 5 bases and J lost 5 bases. CDR3 in amino acids: CASSPGSGVVNEQYF. DNA of the CDR3: TGTGCCAGCAGCCCAGGTAGCGGGGTGGTTAACGAGCAGTACTTC. Combining the CDR3 with reference TRBV7-2 and TRBJ2-7 gives the whole variable domain GAGVSQSPSNKVTEKGKDVELRCDPISGHTALYWYRQSLGQGLEFLIYFQGNSAPDKSGLPSDRFSAERTGGSVSTLTIQRTQQEDSAVYLCASSPGSGVVNEQYFGPGTRLTVT.

This sequence joins TRBV7-9 and TRBJ2-1; maybe TRBD2 (6 bases). Germline CDR1 and CDR2: SEHNR and FQNEAQ (reference sequence). This CDR3 is built from 14 residues. V was clipped by 1 base and J by 6 bases, with 10 bases between them. The CDR3 DNA sequence: TGTGCCAGCAGCTTAGATACGACTAGCAATGAGCAGTTCTTC. Translating it yields CASSLDTTSNEQFF.

The chain couples TRBV4-3 to TRBJ2-7; tentative D call: TRBD1 (5 bases). CDR1 is LGHNA and CDR2 is YSLEER in the germline V gene. There are 14 residues in the CDR3. V was pared by 0 bases and J by 5 bases, with 11 bases between. CDR3 coding DNA: TGCGCCAGCAGCCAAGAGTCAGGGTTCGACGAGCAGTACTTC. Translation: CASSQESGFDEQYF.

V usage is TRBV18 and J usage is TRBJ2-7; a weak D match, TRBD1 (5 bases). V lost 0 bases, J lost 5 bases, and 8 bases lay in between. This CDR3 contains 13 residues. Germline loops: CDR1 KGHSH, CDR2 LQKENI. The CDR3 DNA follows: TGTGCCAGCTCACCACCGGTAGGGGACGAGCAGTACTTC. Protein: CASSPPVGDEQYF.

This clone appeared a single time. The V gene is TRBV11-2, the J gene TRBJ2-7; 10 bases are a match to TRBD2. CDR3 length: 18 residues. Germline lookup yields CDR1 SGHAT and CDR2 FQNNGV. The V gene end was trimmed by 0 bases and the J gene end by 2 bases; junction bases not matched to a gene: 10. CDR3 amino acids: CASSLDFETSGLTYEQYF. DNA of the CDR3: TGTGCCAGCAGCTTAGATTTTGAGACTAGCGGGCTAACCTACGAGCAGTACTTC.

The chain is built from TRBV11-2 and TRBJ2-7; D is ambiguous. The CDR3 totals 13 residues. V dropped 5 bases and J dropped 2 bases, with 10 bases sitting between them. Germline CDR1 reads SGHAT; CDR2 reads FQNNGV. CDR3 nucleotide sequence: TGTGCCAGCAGCCCCGGCAGGACCTACGAGCAGTACTTC. The encoded protein is CASSPGRTYEQYF.

This chain joins TRBV6-5 and TRBJ1-3; D not certain. The CDR3 runs 13 residues. Trimming removed 2 bases at V and 2 bases at J, with 4 bases between. The V gene's germline CDR1 is MNHEY and CDR2 SVGAGI. DNA of the CDR3: TGTGCCAGCAGTTACGTCGCTGGAAACACCATATATTTT. Amino acids: CASSYVAGNTIYF.

The chain joins TRBV7-2 to TRBJ2-3; the match to TRBD2 covers 8 bases. This CDR3 spans 17 amino acids. CDR1 is SGHTA and CDR2 is FQGNSA in the germline V gene. V shed 1 base, J shed 6 bases, and the junction held 12 bases outside the gene matches. In nucleotides, the CDR3 is TGTGCCAGCAGCTTAGGGACTAGCTCAGCTCTGAGGGATACGCAGTATTTT. Amino acids: CASSLGTSSALRDTQYF.

V is TRBV28 and J is TRBJ1-5; 9 bases are shared with TRBD1. V lost 6 bases to trimming and J lost 6 bases; unmatched junction nucleotides: 12. CDR1 is MDHEN, CDR2 SYDVKM, per germline. The CDR3 consists of 16 residues. DNA for the CDR3: TGTGCCAGCAGAACTAACCGGGACAGGGTGAGTCAGCCCCAGCATTTT. It encodes CASRTNRDRVSQPQHF.